The clone carrying this T cell receptor beta chain was observed many times. What it binds is not known. The V gene end was trimmed by 1 base and the J gene end by 12 bases; junction bases not matched to a gene: 9. Germline loops: CDR1 GTSNPN, CDR2 SVGIG (reference sequence). The CDR3 sequence is 13 residues long. This specimen belongs to a study of response to subunit inactivated influenza vaccine. Study-wide results and limits: Few additional T cells are recruited per seasonal influenza vaccination, authors suggested.

TCRdb re-analysed the RT-PCR reads in MiXCR, keeping a single row per CDR3 protein. The top ten clones hold roughly 10% of a sample with about 620,000 distinct CDR3 sequences, about 10% of them seen once. The chain recombines TRBV30 with TRBJ2-1; 7 bases fit TRBD1. The sequence derives from a man between 50 and 59 years old who received an inactivated influenza vaccine. This sample comprised PBMCs from blood, obtained on the day of vaccination. CDR3 loop: CAWSEVGTEGQFF. The CDR3 DNA sequence: TGTGCCTGGAGTGAGGTTGGGACAGAGGGGCAGTTCTTC.